These T cell receptor beta chains were read from a single sample in a study of beta chain features in type 1 diabetes. Sequencing was performed with immunoSEQ multiplex PCR; in TCRdb, only in-frame clones are kept and a portion is missing. The table has about 150,000 clones, approximately 9.1% seen once. Input material: central memory CD4+ T cells from blood. The receptors were sampled from a woman aged 18-30 years in good health. Each CDR3 is given with its conserved first and last residue. The order of the fields is J gene, V gene, clone size, CDR3 length, D gene, CDR3 DNA, CDR3 protein. The D gene is left open where the match is weak. Clone size appears in some rows only: once, few, many, or a class for an expanded clone.

TRBJ2-3,TRBV10-3,NA,17,NA,TGTGCCATCAGTGAGTCGCAGGGCTTGGGTTCTACAGATACGCAGTATTTT,CAISESQGLGSTDTQYF
TRBJ1-5,TRBV2,many,16,TRBD1,TGTGCCAGCAGCACACGGACAGGGAACGGCAATCAGCCCCAGCATTTT,CASSTRTGNGNQPQHF
TRBJ2-7,TRBV6-1,NA,13,NA,TGTGCCGGGAGGGAGGGGGACTCCTTCGAGCAGTACTTC,CAGREGDSFEQYF
TRBJ1-1,TRBV10-3,NA,11,NA,TGTGCCATCAGTGAGTCCAGGTTAGCTTTCTTT,CAISESRLAFF
TRBJ2-7,TRBV18,NA,14,NA,TGTGCCAGCTCACCAGACAGCCTCTCCTACGAGCAGTACTTC,CASSPDSLSYEQYF
TRBJ2-7,TRBV9,few,15,NA,TGTGCCAGCAGCGTAGCGGCAGCGTCTCTCTACGAGCAGTACTTC,CASSVAAASLYEQYF
TRBJ2-7,TRBV19,NA,13,TRBD2,TGTGCCAGCCGACTAGCGGGAGGAAACGAGCAGTACTTC,CASRLAGGNEQYF
TRBJ1-2,TRBV27,NA,14,NA,TGTGCCAGCAGTGGGGGCGCTGAGAACTATGGCTACACCTTC,CASSGGAENYGYTF
TRBJ2-6,TRBV29-1,NA,18,NA,TGCCGAGAACCATCCTGTGGAGGGCATCCCTCTGGGGCCAACGTCCTGACTTTC,CREPSCGGHPSGANVLTF
TRBJ1-6,TRBV7-2,few,16,TRBD1,TGTGCCAGCAGCCGCCGGCCGGGACAGCTTAATTCACCCCTCCACTTT,CASSRRPGQLNSPLHF
TRBJ1-2,TRBV18,NA,14,NA,TGTGCCAGCTCACCAACTCAGCGTGAGTATGGCTACACCTTC,CASSPTQREYGYTF
TRBJ2-4,TRBV29-1,NA,14,TRBD2,TGCAGCGTCGGACTAGCGGGAGGAAGGGACATTCAGTACTTC,CSVGLAGGRDIQYF
TRBJ2-1,TRBV7-2,few,14,NA,TGTGCCAGCAGCCCCTACAGGGCGGCCAATGAGCAGTTCTTC,CASSPYRAANEQFF
TRBJ1-2,TRBV30,NA,12,TRBD1,TGTGCCTGGACCCTGGCAGGGGGAGGCTACACCTTC,CAWTLAGGGYTF
TRBJ2-3,TRBV4-3,NA,16,NA,TGCGCCAGCAGCCAAGATATACAGGGAGGCACAGATACGCAGTATTTT,CASSQDIQGGTDTQYF
TRBJ1-2,TRBV4-2,few,12,NA,TGTGCCAGCAGCCATTGGGGGGAAGGCTACACCTTC,CASSHWGEGYTF
TRBJ1-2,TRBV18,few,15,TRBD1,TGTGCCAGCTCACCGACTCAGGGGGCGGTGAATGGCTACACCTTC,CASSPTQGAVNGYTF
TRBJ1-2,TRBV30,few,13,NA,TGTGCCTGGAGGAGGGGGTGGGTCGGTGGCTACACCTTC,CAWRRGWVGGYTF
TRBJ1-2,TRBV29-1,few,12,TRBD1,TGCAGCGTGGGGGGACAGGACTATGGCTACACCTTC,CSVGGQDYGYTF
TRBJ1-2,TRBV7-9,few,9,NA,TGTGCCACCGGCTATGGCTACACCTTC,CATGYGYTF
TRBJ2-1,TRBV6-6,few,13,NA,TGTGCCAGCAGTTACCGGGTATACAATGAGCAGTTCTTC,CASSYRVYNEQFF
TRBJ2-3,TRBV7-8,NA,15,NA,TGTGCCAGCAGCTCTTCCGGGACAAGAACAGATACGCAGTATTTT,CASSSSGTRTDTQYF
TRBJ2-3,TRBV7-2,NA,17,TRBD2,TGTGCCAGCAGCACAAGACTAGCGGGGGCCGGCACAGATACGCAGTATTTT,CASSTRLAGAGTDTQYF
TRBJ1-1,TRBV11-2,NA,12,NA,TGTGCCAGCAGCCGGGAGAGCACTGAAGCTTTCTTT,CASSRESTEAFF
TRBJ1-2,TRBV25-1,few,12,TRBD1,TGTGCCAGCTCGGACAGGGGCCATGGCTACACCTTC,CASSDRGHGYTF
TRBJ2-7,TRBV6-5,few,13,NA,TGTGCCAGCAGTTTTGGGACTGATTACGAGCAGTACTTC,CASSFGTDYEQYF
TRBJ1-5,TRBV5-4,NA,15,NA,TGTGCCAGCAGCTTGGGGGGCAGGGAGGATCAGCCCCAGCATTTT,CASSLGGREDQPQHF
TRBJ2-7,TRBV6-1,NA,15,TRBD2,TGTGCCAGCAGTTCTAGCGGGGGTTACTCCTACGAGCAGTACTTC,CASSSSGGYSYEQYF
TRBJ2-1,TRBV6-6,few,15,TRBD2,TGTGCCAGCAGTTACGGGCGGGGGATTGACAATGAGCAGTTCTTC,CASSYGRGIDNEQFF
TRBJ1-2,TRBV4-1,many,12,NA,TGCGCCAGCAGCCAAGATCGGGTTGGCTACACCTTC,CASSQDRVGYTF
TRBJ1-2,TRBV19,NA,14,NA,TGTGCCAGCCAATCGTCAGGGGCCGGCTATGGCTACACCTTC,CASQSSGAGYGYTF
TRBJ2-3,TRBV9,few,18,NA,TGTGCCAGCAGCCCACAGGGGGGGGTGGCTAGTGGAACAGATACGCAGTATTTT,CASSPQGGVASGTDTQYF
TRBJ2-5,TRBV7-9,NA,15,TRBD1,TGTGCCAGCAGCTTAGCAAGACAGGGCCGCGAGACCCAGTACTTC,CASSLARQGRETQYF
TRBJ2-1,TRBV7-9,many,12,NA,TGTGCCAGCAGCTCACAGGGTTGGGAGCAGTTCTTC,CASSSQGWEQFF
TRBJ1-1,TRBV7-9,few,15,NA,TGTGCCAGCAGCCCCGCAGGGCGGCTGAACACTGAAGCTTTCTTT,CASSPAGRLNTEAFF
TRBJ2-3,TRBV29-1,NA,16,NA,TGCAGCGTTGAAGATATTAATCTGGGGGGACCAGATACGCAGTATTTT,CSVEDINLGGPDTQYF
TRBJ2-7,TRBV18,few,14,NA,TGTGCCAGCTCACCAAATGGAGACAGCTACGAGCAGTACTTC,CASSPNGDSYEQYF
TRBJ1-1,TRBV30,NA,11,NA,TGTGGCGGGGTAATGAACACTGAAGCTTTCTTT,CGGVMNTEAFF
TRBJ1-1,TRBV5-1,NA,14,NA,TGCGCCAGCAGCAACTCCGGACAGAACACTGAAGCTTTCTTT,CASSNSGQNTEAFF
TRBJ2-2,TRBV30,few,15,TRBD2,TGTGCCTGGAGTTCCGGGACTAGCGCACCCCTGGAGCTGTTTTTT,CAWSSGTSAPLELFF
TRBJ2-1,TRBV7-2,few,16,TRBD2,TGTGCCAGCAGCTTAGCGAAACTAGCGGTTGACAATGAGCAGTTCTTC,CASSLAKLAVDNEQFF
TRBJ1-1,TRBV5-1,NA,14,NA,TGCGCCAGCAGCCCAGGGAATTGGGACACTGAAGCTTTCTTT,CASSPGNWDTEAFF
TRBJ2-3,TRBV7-3,NA,14,NA,TGTGCCAGCAGCTTACAGGGTGGGACAGATACGCAGTATTTT,CASSLQGGTDTQYF
TRBJ1-2,TRBV7-2,NA,15,TRBD1,TGTGCCAGCAGCCCCGACAGGGTAGCTAACTATGGCTACACCTTC,CASSPDRVANYGYTF
TRBJ2-7,TRBV5-1,NA,16,TRBD1,TGCGCCAGCAGCTTGGTGGGGGACAGGGCAGAGGACGAGCAGTACTTC,CASSLVGDRAEDEQYF
TRBJ2-7,TRBV19,few,14,TRBD2,TGTGCCAGTAGCCGACTAGCGGAAACCTACGAGCAGTACTTC,CASSRLAETYEQYF